This entry features one TCR beta chain sequence. Its matching antigen is unknown. TRB rearrangements spanning V, D and J were amplified using mixed TRB-A/B primers. TCRdb used MiXCR to reprocess the multiplex PCR reads, holding one entry per CDR3 protein. The sample holds some 6,300 distinct CDR3 sequences, 23% seen once. This record comes from a study of T cell repertoires in aging, cancer and after chemotherapy. Across the whole study: Donors were grouped into six age bands spanning 30 or younger through 70 or older. Pre- and post-chemotherapy samples were paired from chronic lymphocytic leukemia patients treated with fludarabine- or bendamustine-based regimens. The whole study produced a dataset of millions of TCR reads.

Study-wide points: Across the chemotherapy interval, each cancer cohort showed higher median generation probability, suggesting thymic rebound.

The template was genomic DNA from peripheral blood, not RNA. J lost 7 bases, V lost 0 bases, and 9 bases had no gene match. Germline CDR1 and CDR2: LGHNA and YNFKEQ. This CDR3 spans 17 amino acids. This chain links TRBV4-2 with TRBJ2-1; TRBD1 matches at 10 bases. Sequences were obtained from blood. The source is a human donor with a blood cancer. The DNA for the CDR3 is TGTGCCAGCAGCCAAGAGGTAGGACAGGGGGGCTCTAATGAGCAGTTCTTC. Its protein is CASSQEVGQGGSNEQFF.